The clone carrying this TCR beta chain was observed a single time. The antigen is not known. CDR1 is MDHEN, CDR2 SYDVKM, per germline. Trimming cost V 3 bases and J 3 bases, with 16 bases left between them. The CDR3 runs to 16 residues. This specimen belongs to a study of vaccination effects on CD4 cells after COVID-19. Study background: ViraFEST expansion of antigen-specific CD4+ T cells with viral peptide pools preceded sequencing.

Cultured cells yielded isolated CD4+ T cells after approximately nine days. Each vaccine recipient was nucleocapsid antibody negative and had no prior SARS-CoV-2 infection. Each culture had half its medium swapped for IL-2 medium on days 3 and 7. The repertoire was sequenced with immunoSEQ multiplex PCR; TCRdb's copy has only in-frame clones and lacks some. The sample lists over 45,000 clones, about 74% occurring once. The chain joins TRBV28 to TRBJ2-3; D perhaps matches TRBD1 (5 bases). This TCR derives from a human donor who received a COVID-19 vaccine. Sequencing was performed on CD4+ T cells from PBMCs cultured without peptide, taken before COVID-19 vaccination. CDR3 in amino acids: CASSFLQDLRTDTQYF. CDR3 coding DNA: TGTGCCAGCAGTTTCCTACAGGACCTAAGAACAGATACGCAGTATTTT.